Listed here are 20 T cell receptor beta chains from one sample, sequenced in a study of T cells in Graves' hyperthyroidism and ophthalmopathy. TCR beta CDR3 region amplification was performed from RNA transcripts. A set of HTBI primers served as the primers for a first-round RT-PCR of the TCR CDR3. MiXCR was run by TCRdb on the multiplex PCR reads, yielding one entry per CDR3 protein. This sample carries fewer than 650,000 distinct CDR3 sequences, about 46% of them seen once, and the ten largest clones take 44%. What was sequenced was peripheral blood or thyroid tissue (not recorded which). These receptors came from an adult woman with Graves' disease, either hyperthyroidism or ophthalmopathy (not recorded which).

The gene calls are TRBV6-2 or TRBV6-3 and TRBJ2-7; a possible D gene is TRBD1 (6 bases). Trimming removed 3 bases from V and 3 bases from J, with 15 bases in between. Germline CDR1 MNHEY, CDR2 SVGEGT. This CDR3 spans 15 amino acids. CDR3 DNA: TGTGCCAGCAGTTATAAACAGGGTTTCCTCTACGAGCAGTACTTC. Amino acid sequence: CASSYKQGFLYEQYF.

The rearrangement joins TRBV20-1 to TRBJ1-5; D gene ambiguous. Trimming stripped 0 bases from V and 11 bases from J, with 14 bases between. Germline values: CDR1 DFQATT, CDR2 SNEGSKA (reference sequence). This CDR3 is 13 amino acids long. The CDR3 sequence: CSARDLSGETQHF. CDR3 sequence (DNA): TGCAGTGCTAGAGATTTGAGTGGAGAGACCCAGCATTTT.

This chain joins TRBV2 and TRBJ1-5; 11 positions agree with TRBD1. The ends lost 5 bases at V and 4 bases at J; junction bases unmatched: 7. The CDR3 totals 16 residues. The V gene's germline CDR1 is SNHLY and CDR2 FYNNEI. CDR3 coding DNA: TGTGCCAGCAGTCGGACAGGGGGCGGCTCTAATCAGCCCCAGCATTTT. Its translation: CASSRTGGGSNQPQHF.

The table lists this clonotype with many counts. The chain employs TRBV24-1 and TRBJ2-7; D perhaps matches TRBD1 (6 bases). V was cut by 0 bases and J by 2 bases, with 7 bases left in between. Germline CDR1 and CDR2: KGHDR and SFDVKD. The CDR3 spans 14 residues. The CDR3 DNA reads as TGTGCCACCAGTGATTTGTGGGACACCTACGAGCAGTACTTC. This codes for CATSDLWDTYEQYF.

The chain joins TRBV4-2 to TRBJ1-6; D unclear. CDR3 size: 14 residues. Germline CDR1 and CDR2: LGHNA and YNFKEQ. Trimming removed 4 bases at V and 10 bases at J, with 14 bases between. The DNA for the CDR3 is TGTGCCAGCAGCCCGGGCTCTGACCTATCACCCCTCCACTTT. Amino acids: CASSPGSDLSPLHF.

The J gene is TRBJ1-5, the V gene TRBV12-3 or TRBV12-4; 7 positions agree with TRBD1. The CDR3 contains 14 residues. The V gene end was trimmed by 8 bases and the J gene end by 3 bases; junction bases not matched to a gene: 7. Here the CDR3 DNA reads TGTGCCAGCGCGAACACAGGGGCCAATCAGCCCCAGCATTTT. Residues: CASANTGANQPQHF.

The rearrangement links TRBV9 to TRBJ1-2, with unresolved D. V was clipped by 0 bases and J by 4 bases, with 13 bases between them. Germline V gives CDR1 SGDLS, CDR2 YYNGEE. This CDR3 comprises 15 residues. The DNA of the CDR3 is TGTGCCAGCAGCGTAGGCGGCAGGTTCCCCTATGGCTACACCTTC. Encoded protein: CASSVGGRFPYGYTF.

This clonotype was observed a handful of times. This rearrangement joins TRBV12-3 or TRBV12-4 to TRBJ2-7, with TRBD1 as a possible D gene (5 bases). There are 14 residues in the CDR3. V lost 4 bases to trimming and J lost 0 bases, with 10 bases between them. The CDR3 region is CASSSQESSYEQYF. In DNA, the CDR3 is TGTGCCAGCAGTTCACAGGAATCCTCCTACGAGCAGTACTTC.

The CDR3, as DNA: TGCAGCGTTGACAGGGGAGGCAATCAGCCCCAGCATTTT. Translated, it gives CSVDRGGNQPQHF. The J gene is TRBJ1-5, the V gene TRBV20-1, with 8 bases lining up with TRBD1. CDR3 size: 13 residues. Per germline, CDR1 DFQATT and CDR2 SNEGSKA (reference sequence).

The rearrangement links TRBV7-2 to TRBJ2-5; possibly TRBD1 for D (6 bases). The CDR3 runs 13 residues. Trimming took off 5 bases at V and 7 bases at J, with 14 bases between the two ends. CDR1 is SGHTA and CDR2 is FQGNSA in the germline V gene. Written as DNA, the CDR3 is TGTGCCAGCAGCGAGGGGGTGGCGGCGACCCAGTACTTC. It specifies CASSEGVAATQYF.

The gene calls are TRBV2 and TRBJ2-6; the D gene is possibly TRBD2 (5 bases). V lost 7 bases and J lost 4, with 17 bases in between. Per the germline V gene, CDR1 is SNHLY and CDR2 is FYNNEI. The length of the CDR3 is 16 residues. The CDR3: CASNPRRRSGANVLTF. As DNA, the CDR3 is TGTGCCAGCAATCCGCGGCGGAGGTCCGGGGCCAACGTCCTGACTTTC.

The gene calls are TRBV5-5 and TRBJ2-1; D is unclear. The CDR3 extends over 12 amino acids. Germline V gives CDR1 SGHKS, CDR2 YYEKEE (reference sequence). Trimming left V 4 bases short and J 10 bases short, with 12 bases between. CDR3 loop: CASSPFSQEQFF. CDR3 coding DNA: TGTGCCAGCAGCCCATTCAGCCAGGAGCAGTTCTTC.

This clonotype was seen many times. The chain employs TRBV12-3 or TRBV12-4 and TRBJ2-7, with a tentative D call TRBD1 (5 bases). The V gene lost 4 bases and the J gene lost 4 bases, with 14 bases spanning the gap. The CDR3 has 14 amino acids. Here the CDR3 DNA reads TGTGCCAGCAGTTCTATCCGACAGACGTACGAGCAGTACTTC. It translates to CASSSIRQTYEQYF.

The sample holds many counts of this clonotype. The rearrangement joins TRBV20-1 to TRBJ2-7, with 8 nucleotides matching TRBD2. This CDR3 has 15 residues. V shed 3 bases and J 1 base; nucleotides not matched to a gene: 8. CDR1 and CDR2 from the germline V gene are DFQATT and SNEGSKA (reference sequence). In DNA, the CDR3 is TGCAGTGCTAGTCAGGCGGGAGGAAGGTCCTACGAGCAGTACTTC. This codes for CSASQAGGRSYEQYF.

The chain carries TRBV3-1 and TRBJ2-7; 8 bases align to TRBD2. Germline assignment: CDR1 LGHDT and CDR2 YNNKEL (reference sequence). This CDR3 contains 14 residues. V shed 6 bases and J 0 bases; nucleotides not matched to a gene: 4. The CDR3 coding sequence is TGTGCCAGCAGACCGAGCGGGAGCTCCTACGAGCAGTACTTC. Translating gives CASRPSGSSYEQYF.

Remarks on this clonotype: A read error may produce the germline difference seen at one junction end. The chain employs TRBV13 and TRBJ2-6, with 7 nucleotides matching TRBD1. Germline assignment: CDR1 PRHDT and CDR2 FYEKMQ (reference sequence). This CDR3 contains 15 residues. The CDR3 bases are TGTGCCAGCAGCGAAAGGACGACCGGGACAGCCACTGAAGCTTTC. It is translated as CASSERTTGTATEAF.

The rearrangement uses TRBV6-1 and TRBJ2-5, with TRBD1 as a possible D gene (5 bases). V lost 8 bases and J 0 bases, leaving 10 bases between the germline ends. CDR3 size: 13 residues. Germline V CDR1 and CDR2: MNHNS, SASEGT. CDR3 nucleotide sequence: TGTGCCAGCCATCGGACAAACCAAGAGACCCAGTACTTC. Translating gives CASHRTNQETQYF.

This clonotype was seen a few times. The chain recombines TRBV7-2 with TRBJ2-6; D unresolved. The germline V and J ends were trimmed by 5 bases and 6 bases, with 11 bases remaining between them. In germline, CDR1 is SGHTA, CDR2 FQGNSA. This CDR3 contains 14 residues. In nucleotides, the CDR3 is TGTGCCAGCAGCGCTCCGTCTATGGCCAACGTCCTGACTTTC. This encodes CASSAPSMANVLTF.

This clonotype was counted ten times or more. The J gene is TRBJ1-6, the V gene TRBV7-2, with D unclear. The CDR3 is 16 amino acids. V dropped 5 bases and J dropped 6 bases, with 17 bases sitting between them. Germline CDR1 reads SGHTA; CDR2 reads FQGNSA. The DNA of the CDR3 is TGTGCCAGCAGCCCAAACCCGTTCTCCCTTAATTCACCCCTCCACTTT. It encodes CASSPNPFSLNSPLHF.

The chain carries TRBV7-2 and TRBJ1-5; possible D gene TRBD1, 5 bases. Germline-derived CDR1 and CDR2 are SGHTA and FQGNSA. CDR3 length: 16 amino acids. The V and J ends lost 4 bases and 11 bases respectively, with 24 bases between them. The CDR3 bases are TGTGCCAGCAGCTCCTCCGGGACTCTATACCAAGAGACCCAGCATTTT. It is translated as CASSSSGTLYQETQHF.